This T cell receptor (beta chain) originates from a study of blood T cell repertoires in COVID-19. At the level of the study: Collection of acute and convalescent COVID-19 samples took place in the United States, Italy and Spain. PBMCs, B-cell-depleted T cells, or T cells were the source of the cDNA or gDNA that made up the material.

The method was immunoSEQ multiplex PCR; TCRdb's version includes in-frame clones alone and lacks a portion of them. This table holds some 150,000 clones, 80% to 90% found once. Sequencing used peripheral blood. This TCR was sampled from a woman aged 45-65 years with active or convalescent COVID-19.

CDR3 sequence (DNA): TGTGCCAGTAGTCACAGTCCGGGGAATGAGCAGTTCTTC. Residues: CASSHSPGNEQFF. J is TRBJ2-1 and V is TRBV19, with D possibly being TRBD2 (5 bases). This CDR3 is built from 13 residues. CDR1 is LNHDA and CDR2 is SQIVND in the germline V gene (reference sequence). V shed 5 bases and J shed 7 bases, with 12 bases lying between them.